Listed below are T cell receptor beta chains from one sample, sequenced in a study of PD-L1 blockade in urothelial cancer. TCRdb's table, derived via immunoSEQ multiplex PCR, lists solely in-frame clones and lacks some. The data hold tens of thousands of clones, with roughly 84% observed a single time. The sample in question was PBMCs, obtained around atezolizumab (anti-PD-L1) treatment. The receptor source for this set is a man aged 60 to 75 with urothelial cancer. Each CDR3 is given with its conserved first and last residue. A D gene is named only where the DNA matches it firmly. Clone size is not always given. Where it is, it says once, few, many or a class for expanded clones.

v_gene: TRBV7-2; j_gene: TRBJ2-2; abundance: NA; d_gene: NA; CDR3aa: CASSPGEYTGELFF; CDR3nt: TGTGCCAGCAGCCCCGGAGAGTACACCGGGGAGCTGTTTTTT
v_gene: TRBV4-1; j_gene: TRBJ1-2; abundance: NA; d_gene: TRBD1; CDR3aa: CASSQARLTRQGGYGYTF; CDR3nt: TGCGCCAGCAGCCAAGCTCGGCTTACTCGACAGGGGGGCTATGGCTACACCTTC
v_gene: TRBV7-2; j_gene: TRBJ2-2; abundance: few; d_gene: TRBD1; CDR3aa: CASSFGTGVTGELFF; CDR3nt: TGTGCCAGCAGCTTTGGGACAGGGGTCACCGGGGAGCTGTTTTTT
v_gene: TRBV29-1; j_gene: TRBJ2-5; abundance: NA; d_gene: NA; CDR3aa: CSSSTGAGKTQYF; CDR3nt: TGCAGCTCCTCGACAGGAGCTGGGAAGACCCAGTACTTC
v_gene: TRBV9; j_gene: TRBJ2-5; abundance: NA; d_gene: NA; CDR3aa: CASSPSGLDQETQYF; CDR3nt: TGTGCCAGCAGCCCGTCCGGACTGGACCAAGAGACCCAGTACTTC
v_gene: TRBV5-1; j_gene: TRBJ2-3; abundance: once; d_gene: TRBD2; CDR3aa: CASRTGTSGTDTQYF; CDR3nt: TGCGCCAGCAGGACCGGGACTAGCGGAACAGATACGCAGTATTTT
v_gene: TRBV6-6; j_gene: TRBJ2-3; abundance: NA; d_gene: TRBD2; CDR3aa: CASSSPGTSGTDTQYF; CDR3nt: TGTGCCAGCAGTTCCCCCGGGACTAGCGGCACAGATACGCAGTATTTT
v_gene: TRBV2; j_gene: TRBJ1-5; abundance: NA; d_gene: TRBD1; CDR3aa: CASSSDRGRSQPQHF; CDR3nt: TGTGCCAGCAGTTCGGACAGGGGGCGAAGTCAGCCCCAGCATTTT
v_gene: TRBV30; j_gene: TRBJ2-1; abundance: NA; d_gene: TRBD1; CDR3aa: CAWGGQSVQGVNEQFF; CDR3nt: TGTGCCTGGGGGGGACAGTCGGTCCAAGGGGTTAATGAGCAGTTCTTC
v_gene: TRBV2; j_gene: TRBJ2-2; abundance: NA; d_gene: TRBD2; CDR3aa: CASTSAAAGGSAPLTGELFF; CDR3nt: TGTGCCAGCACCTCTGCGGCGGCTGGCGGGAGTGCTCCCCTCACCGGGGAGCTGTTTTTT
v_gene: TRBV25-1; j_gene: TRBJ1-6; abundance: NA; d_gene: TRBD1; CDR3aa: CASSELRTGFNSPLHF; CDR3nt: TGTGCCAGCAGTGAATTGCGGACAGGGTTTAATTCACCCCTCCACTTT
v_gene: TRBV10-3; j_gene: TRBJ2-1; abundance: NA; d_gene: NA; CDR3aa: CAISLGGTYNEQFF; CDR3nt: TGTGCCATCAGTTTGGGGGGTACCTACAATGAGCAGTTCTTC
v_gene: TRBV25-1; j_gene: TRBJ2-3; abundance: NA; d_gene: NA; CDR3aa: CASSPSLDTQYF; CDR3nt: TGTGCCAGCAGCCCGAGTTTAGATACGCAGTATTTT
v_gene: TRBV6-6; j_gene: TRBJ2-3; abundance: NA; d_gene: TRBD1; CDR3aa: CASRTTGGTDTQYF; CDR3nt: TGTGCCAGCAGGACGACAGGGGGCACAGATACGCAGTATTTT
v_gene: TRBV5-6; j_gene: TRBJ2-1; abundance: NA; d_gene: TRBD2; CDR3aa: CASSRTGTSGRGEQFF; CDR3nt: TGTGCCAGCAGCCGAACCGGGACTAGCGGGAGGGGTGAGCAGTTCTTC
v_gene: TRBV5-1; j_gene: TRBJ2-7; abundance: NA; d_gene: TRBD1; CDR3aa: CASSLWDRGDSYEQYF; CDR3nt: TGCGCCAGCAGCTTGTGGGACAGGGGTGATTCCTACGAGCAGTACTTC
v_gene: TRBV7-9; j_gene: TRBJ2-3; abundance: NA; d_gene: NA; CDR3aa: CASSLQGARENTQYF; CDR3nt: TGTGCCAGCAGCTTACAGGGGGCGCGGGAGAATACGCAGTATTTT
v_gene: TRBV6-5; j_gene: TRBJ2-7; abundance: once; d_gene: NA; CDR3aa: CASSYSPGSYEQYF; CDR3nt: TGTGCCAGCAGTTACTCGCCAGGCTCCTACGAGCAGTACTTC